This T cell receptor (beta chain) originates from a study of shared clonotypes between healthy human individuals. Study background: Ranging from 18 to 49 in age, donors were two women and three men.

Some clones are missing from TCRdb's copy, which holds only in-frame ones; the method was immunoSEQ multiplex PCR. The data show 2 million to 2.5 million clones, over 85% seen once. V lost 3 bases and J lost 4, with 18 bases in between. CDR3 length: 16 amino acids. From germline, CDR1 is LNHDA and CDR2 SQIVND (reference sequence). Naive CD8 populations comprised CD45RO-negative cells positively selected for CCR7, excluding terminally differentiated effector memory CD45RA+ cells. The V call is TRBV19, the J call TRBJ1-2; possible D gene TRBD1, 5 bases. The sample comprised naive CD8+ T cells sorted from blood. The source is a man between 18 and 29 years old in good health. The CDR3 DNA reads TGTGCCAGTAGTATGCCGGGGGGGGAACAATCCTATGGCTACACCTTC. Translation: CASSMPGGEQSYGYTF.